This TCR beta chain originates from a study of T-cell reconstitution after alpha-beta-depleted transplantation in children (dated by TCRdb to the mid-2010s). General notes on the study: Using TCR repertoire profiling, the study quantitatively followed how T-cell immune reconstitution unfolded in children after TCRalphabeta/CD19-depleted allogeneic hematopoietic cell transplantation.

CDR1 SGHTA and CDR2 FQGNSA are derived from the germline V gene. The CDR3 covers 17 residues, taking in both the cysteine and the phenylalanine. The entry retains the CDR3 DNA only, 51 bases that are in frame from base 1. Clipping removes 5 bases from V and 5 bases from J, with 8 as the unmatched junction base count. Library prep was done by PCR. These reads were obtained on an Illumina HiSeq 2500. To normalize quantification of the TCRbeta repertoire, the TCR libraries were built with molecular barcoding that relied on unique molecular identifiers. Using fastp trimming at Q25 and MiXCR clonotype assembly, TCRdb reanalyzed the public sequencing data and kept in-frame beta chains. Each entry merges the rows of one CDR3 protein and shows their most common DNA and genes. The sample contains a few hundred thousand distinct CDR3 sequences, less than 15% of them found a single time. The ten largest clones take up around 4.5% of the sample.

Of note for this clonotype: This clone's antigen is unknown. No per-base quality is available; no much larger clone lies one base away.

In this chain, TRBV7-2 is recombined with TRBJ2-2; the junction holds 13 bases that match TRBD2. The input for sequencing was PBMCs, taken from the stem cell graft. This sequence originates from a human donor who donated a stem cell graft to a child with Fanconi anemia. CDR3 loop: CASSPTGLAGLTGELFF. The DNA sequence reads TGTGCCAGCAGCCCCACGGGACTAGCGGGGCTGACCGGGGAGCTGTTTTTT.